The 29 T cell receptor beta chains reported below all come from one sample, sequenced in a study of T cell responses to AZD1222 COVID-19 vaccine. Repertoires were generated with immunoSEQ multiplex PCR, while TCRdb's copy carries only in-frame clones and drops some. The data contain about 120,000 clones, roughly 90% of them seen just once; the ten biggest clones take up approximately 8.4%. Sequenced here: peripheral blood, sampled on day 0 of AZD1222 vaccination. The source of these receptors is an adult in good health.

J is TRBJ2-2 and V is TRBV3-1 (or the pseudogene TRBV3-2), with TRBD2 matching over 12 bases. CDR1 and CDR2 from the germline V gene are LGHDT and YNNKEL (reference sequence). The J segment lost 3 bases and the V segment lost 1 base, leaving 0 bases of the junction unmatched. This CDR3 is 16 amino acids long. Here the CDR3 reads CASSQGLAGDTGELFF. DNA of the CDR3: TGTGCCAGCAGCCAAGGACTAGCGGGGGACACCGGGGAGCTGTTTTTT.

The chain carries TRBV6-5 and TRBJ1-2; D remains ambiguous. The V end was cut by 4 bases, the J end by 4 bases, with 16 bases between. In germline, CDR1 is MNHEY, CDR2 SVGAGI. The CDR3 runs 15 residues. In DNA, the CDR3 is TGTGCCAGCAGTTTCGAAGCCCCAACGGGCTATGGCTACACCTTC. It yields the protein CASSFEAPTGYGYTF.

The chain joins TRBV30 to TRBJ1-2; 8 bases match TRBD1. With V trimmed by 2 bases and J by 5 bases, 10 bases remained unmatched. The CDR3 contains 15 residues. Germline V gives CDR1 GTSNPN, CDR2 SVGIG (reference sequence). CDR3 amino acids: CAWSTGPGGLYGYTF. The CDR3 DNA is TGTGCCTGGAGTACAGGGCCAGGGGGCCTGTATGGCTACACCTTC.

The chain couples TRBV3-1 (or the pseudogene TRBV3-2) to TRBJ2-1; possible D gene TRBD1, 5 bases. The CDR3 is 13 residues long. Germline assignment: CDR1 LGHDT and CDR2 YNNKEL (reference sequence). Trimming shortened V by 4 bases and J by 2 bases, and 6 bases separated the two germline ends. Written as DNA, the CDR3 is TGTGCCAGCAGCCCGACAGCCTACAATGAGCAGTTCTTC. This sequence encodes CASSPTAYNEQFF.

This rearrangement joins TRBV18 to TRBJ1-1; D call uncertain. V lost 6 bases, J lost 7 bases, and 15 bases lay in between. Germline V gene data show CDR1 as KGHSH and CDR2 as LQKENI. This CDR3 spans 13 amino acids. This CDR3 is CASSVGRASEAFF. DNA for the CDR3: TGTGCCAGCTCCGTAGGACGGGCGAGTGAAGCTTTCTTT.

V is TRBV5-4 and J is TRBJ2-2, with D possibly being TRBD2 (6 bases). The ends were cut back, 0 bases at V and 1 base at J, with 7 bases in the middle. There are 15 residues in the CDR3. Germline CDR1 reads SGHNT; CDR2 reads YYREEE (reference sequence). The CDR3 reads CASSLVGGNTGELFF. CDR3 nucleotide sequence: TGTGCCAGCAGCTTGGTCGGGGGGAACACCGGGGAGCTGTTTTTT. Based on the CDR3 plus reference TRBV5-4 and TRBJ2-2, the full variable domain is ETGVTQSPTHLIKTRGQQVTLRCSSQSGHNTVSWYQQALGQGPQFIFQYYREEENGRGNFPPRFSGLQFPNYSSELNVNALELDDSALYLCASSLVGGNTGELFFGEGSRLTVL.

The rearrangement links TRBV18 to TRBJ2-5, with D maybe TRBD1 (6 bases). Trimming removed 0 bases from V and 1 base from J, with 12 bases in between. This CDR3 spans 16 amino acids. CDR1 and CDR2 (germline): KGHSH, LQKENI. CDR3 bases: TGTGCCAGCTCACCACCGGGGGCAGGCTTCCAAGAGACCCAGTACTTC. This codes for CASSPPGAGFQETQYF.

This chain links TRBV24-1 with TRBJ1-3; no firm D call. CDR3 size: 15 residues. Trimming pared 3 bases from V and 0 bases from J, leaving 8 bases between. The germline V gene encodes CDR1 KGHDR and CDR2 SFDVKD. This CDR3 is CATSDARRSGNTIYF. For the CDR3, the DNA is TGTGCCACCAGTGATGCCCGGCGCTCTGGAAACACCATATATTTT.

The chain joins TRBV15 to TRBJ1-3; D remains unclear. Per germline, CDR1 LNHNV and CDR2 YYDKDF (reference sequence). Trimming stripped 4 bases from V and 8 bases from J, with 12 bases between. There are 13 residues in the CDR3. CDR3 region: CATSMRTVDTIYF. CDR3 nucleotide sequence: TGTGCCACCAGCATGAGAACGGTTGACACCATATATTTT.

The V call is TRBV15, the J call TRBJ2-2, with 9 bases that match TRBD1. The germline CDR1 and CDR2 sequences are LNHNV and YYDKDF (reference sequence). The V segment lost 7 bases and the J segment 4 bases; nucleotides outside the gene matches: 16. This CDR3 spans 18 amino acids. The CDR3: CATTHRDRAPLATGELFF. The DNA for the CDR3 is TGTGCCACCACCCACCGGGACAGGGCTCCTCTAGCCACCGGGGAGCTGTTTTTT.

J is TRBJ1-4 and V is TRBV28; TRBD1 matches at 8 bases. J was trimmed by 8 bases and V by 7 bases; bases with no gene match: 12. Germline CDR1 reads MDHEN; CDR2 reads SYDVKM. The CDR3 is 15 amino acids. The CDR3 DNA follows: TGTGCCAGCAACCCGGGACAGGCCTGGAAAGAAAAACTGTTTTTT. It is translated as CASNPGQAWKEKLFF.

As DNA, the CDR3 is TGCGCCAGCAGTCCGGGCTCTGGGGCCAACGTCCTGACTTTC. Its translation is CASSPGSGANVLTF. V usage is TRBV5-1 and J usage is TRBJ2-6; no clear D gene. V lost 5 bases, J lost 0 bases, and 6 bases lay in between. The CDR3 contains 14 residues. Germline lookup yields CDR1 SGHRS and CDR2 YFSETQ.

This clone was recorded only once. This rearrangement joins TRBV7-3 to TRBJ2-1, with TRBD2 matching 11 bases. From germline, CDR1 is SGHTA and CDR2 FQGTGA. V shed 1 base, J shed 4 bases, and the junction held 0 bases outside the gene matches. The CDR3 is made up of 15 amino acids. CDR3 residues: CASSLRLAGYNEQFF. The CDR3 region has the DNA TGTGCCAGCAGCTTAAGACTAGCGGGGTACAATGAGCAGTTCTTC.

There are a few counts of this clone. The CDR3 protein is CASSRRDSNQPQHF. CDR3 nucleotides: TGTGCCAGCAGTCGGCGAGATAGCAATCAGCCCCAGCATTTT. The rearrangement links TRBV6-5 to TRBJ1-5; no reliable D call. Germline CDR1 MNHEY, CDR2 SVGAGI. The ends were cut back, 5 bases at V and 0 bases at J, with 8 bases in the middle. This CDR3 has 14 amino acids.

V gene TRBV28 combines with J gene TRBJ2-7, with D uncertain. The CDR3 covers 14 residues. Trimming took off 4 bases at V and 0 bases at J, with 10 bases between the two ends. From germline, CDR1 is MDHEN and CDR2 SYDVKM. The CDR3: CASSSVTSSYEQYF. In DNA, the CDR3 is TGTGCCAGCAGTTCCGTGACAAGCTCCTACGAGCAGTACTTC.

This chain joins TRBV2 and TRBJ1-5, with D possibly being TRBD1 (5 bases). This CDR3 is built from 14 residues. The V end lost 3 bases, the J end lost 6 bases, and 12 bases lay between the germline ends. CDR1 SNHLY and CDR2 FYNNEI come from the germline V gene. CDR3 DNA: TGTGCCAGCAGTGATAGGCAGGGTGGTCAGCCCCAGCATTTT. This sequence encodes CASSDRQGGQPQHF.

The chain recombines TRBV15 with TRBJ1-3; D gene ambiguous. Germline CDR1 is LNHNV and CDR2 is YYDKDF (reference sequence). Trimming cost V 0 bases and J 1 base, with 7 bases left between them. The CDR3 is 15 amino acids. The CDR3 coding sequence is TGTGCCACCAGCAGAGATGTTCCATCTGGAAACACCATATATTTT. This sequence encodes CATSRDVPSGNTIYF.

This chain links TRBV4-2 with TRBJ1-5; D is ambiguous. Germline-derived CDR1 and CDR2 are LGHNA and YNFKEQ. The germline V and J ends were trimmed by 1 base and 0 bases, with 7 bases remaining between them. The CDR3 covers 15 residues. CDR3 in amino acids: CASSQAGRSNQPQHF. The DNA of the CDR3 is TGTGCCAGCAGCCAAGCTGGACGTAGCAATCAGCCCCAGCATTTT.

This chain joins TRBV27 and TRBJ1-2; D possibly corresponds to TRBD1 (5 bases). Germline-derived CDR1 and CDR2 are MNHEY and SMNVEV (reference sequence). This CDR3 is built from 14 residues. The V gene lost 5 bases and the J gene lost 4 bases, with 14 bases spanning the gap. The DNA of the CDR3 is TGTGCCAGCAGTCCAGGGACGGCCCCCTATGGCTACACCTTC. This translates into CASSPGTAPYGYTF.

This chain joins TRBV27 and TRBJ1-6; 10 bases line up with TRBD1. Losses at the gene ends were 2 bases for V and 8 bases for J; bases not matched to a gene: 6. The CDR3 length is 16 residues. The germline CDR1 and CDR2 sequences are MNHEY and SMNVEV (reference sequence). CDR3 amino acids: CASSLLGQGKHSPLHF. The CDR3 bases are TGTGCCAGCAGTTTACTGGGACAGGGGAAACATTCACCCCTCCACTTT.

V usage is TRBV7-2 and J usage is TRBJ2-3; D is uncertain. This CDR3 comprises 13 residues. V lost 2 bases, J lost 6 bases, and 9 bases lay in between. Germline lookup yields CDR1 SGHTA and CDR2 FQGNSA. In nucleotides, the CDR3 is TGTGCCAGCAGCTTATATGGGCGGGATACGCAGTATTTT. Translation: CASSLYGRDTQYF.

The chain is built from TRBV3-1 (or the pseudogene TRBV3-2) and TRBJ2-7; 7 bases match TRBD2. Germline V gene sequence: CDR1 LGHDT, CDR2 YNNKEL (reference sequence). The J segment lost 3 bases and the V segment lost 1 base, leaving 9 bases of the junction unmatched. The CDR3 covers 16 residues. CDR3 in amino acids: CASSQGGGQAYYEQYF. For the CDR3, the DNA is TGTGCCAGCAGCCAAGGGGGAGGGCAGGCTTACTACGAGCAGTACTTC.

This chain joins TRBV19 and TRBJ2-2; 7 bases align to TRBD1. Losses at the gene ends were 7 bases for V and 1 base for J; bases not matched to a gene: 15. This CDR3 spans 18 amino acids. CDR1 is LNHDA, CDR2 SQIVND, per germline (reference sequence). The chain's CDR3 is CASTFGQVVSRNTGELFF. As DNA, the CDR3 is TGTGCCAGTACCTTTGGACAGGTAGTCTCCCGGAACACCGGGGAGCTGTTTTTT.

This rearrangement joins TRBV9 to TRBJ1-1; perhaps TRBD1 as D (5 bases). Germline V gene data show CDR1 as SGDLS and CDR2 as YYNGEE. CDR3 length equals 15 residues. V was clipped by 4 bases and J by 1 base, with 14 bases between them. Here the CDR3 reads CASSPYPTGNTEAFF. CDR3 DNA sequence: TGTGCCAGCAGCCCGTACCCTACAGGGAACACTGAAGCTTTCTTT. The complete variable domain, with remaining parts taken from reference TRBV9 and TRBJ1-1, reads DSGVTQTPKHLITATGQRVTLRCSPRSGDLSVYWYQQSLDQGLQFLIQYYNGEERAKGNILERFSAQQFPDLHSELNLSSLELGDSALYFCASSPYPTGNTEAFFGQGTRLTVV.

CDR3 DNA: TGCGCCAGCAGCCCCGGGGCCAACGAGCAGTACTTC. Translation gives CASSPGANEQYF. This chain links TRBV5-1 with TRBJ2-7; D tentatively reads TRBD1 or TRBD2 (5 bases each). Trimming left V 4 bases short and J 5 bases short, with 10 bases between. Per germline, CDR1 SGHRS and CDR2 YFSETQ. This CDR3 region has 12 residues.

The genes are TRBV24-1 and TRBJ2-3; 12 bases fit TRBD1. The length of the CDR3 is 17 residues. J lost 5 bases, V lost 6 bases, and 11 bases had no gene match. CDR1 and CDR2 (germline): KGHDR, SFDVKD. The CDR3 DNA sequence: TGTGCCACCAGTCCCCGACCGGGACAGGGGGCCGGAGATACGCAGTATTTT. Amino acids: CATSPRPGQGAGDTQYF.

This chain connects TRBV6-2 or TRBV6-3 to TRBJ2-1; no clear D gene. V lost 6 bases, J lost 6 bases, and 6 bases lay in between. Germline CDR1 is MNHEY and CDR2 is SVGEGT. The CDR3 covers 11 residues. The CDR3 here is CASSHVNEQFF. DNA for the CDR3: TGTGCCAGCAGCCACGTCAATGAGCAGTTCTTC.

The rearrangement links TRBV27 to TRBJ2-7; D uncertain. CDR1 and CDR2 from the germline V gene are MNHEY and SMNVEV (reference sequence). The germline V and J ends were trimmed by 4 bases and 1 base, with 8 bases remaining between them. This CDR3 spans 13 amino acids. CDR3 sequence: CASSYSVSYEQYF. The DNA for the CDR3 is TGTGCCAGCAGTTATTCCGTTTCCTACGAGCAGTACTTC.

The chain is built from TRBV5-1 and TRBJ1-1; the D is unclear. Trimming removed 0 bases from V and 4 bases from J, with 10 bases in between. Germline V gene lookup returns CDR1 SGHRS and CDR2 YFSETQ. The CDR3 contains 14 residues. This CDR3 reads CASSLDLGFTEAFF. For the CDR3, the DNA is TGCGCCAGCAGCTTGGATCTGGGGTTCACTGAAGCTTTCTTT.